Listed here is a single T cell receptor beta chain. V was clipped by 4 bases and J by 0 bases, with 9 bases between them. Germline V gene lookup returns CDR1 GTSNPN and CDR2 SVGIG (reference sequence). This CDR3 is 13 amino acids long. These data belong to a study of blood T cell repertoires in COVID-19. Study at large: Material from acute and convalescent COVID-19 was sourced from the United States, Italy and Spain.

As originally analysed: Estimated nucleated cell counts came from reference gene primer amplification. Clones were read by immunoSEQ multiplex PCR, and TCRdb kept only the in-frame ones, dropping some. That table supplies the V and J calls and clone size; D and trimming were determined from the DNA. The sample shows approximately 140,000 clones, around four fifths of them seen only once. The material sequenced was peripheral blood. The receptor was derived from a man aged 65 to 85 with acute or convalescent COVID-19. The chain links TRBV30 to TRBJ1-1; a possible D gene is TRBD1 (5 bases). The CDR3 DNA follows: TGTGCCTGGAAGGGGTTCATGAACACTGAAGCTTTCTTT. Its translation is CAWKGFMNTEAFF.